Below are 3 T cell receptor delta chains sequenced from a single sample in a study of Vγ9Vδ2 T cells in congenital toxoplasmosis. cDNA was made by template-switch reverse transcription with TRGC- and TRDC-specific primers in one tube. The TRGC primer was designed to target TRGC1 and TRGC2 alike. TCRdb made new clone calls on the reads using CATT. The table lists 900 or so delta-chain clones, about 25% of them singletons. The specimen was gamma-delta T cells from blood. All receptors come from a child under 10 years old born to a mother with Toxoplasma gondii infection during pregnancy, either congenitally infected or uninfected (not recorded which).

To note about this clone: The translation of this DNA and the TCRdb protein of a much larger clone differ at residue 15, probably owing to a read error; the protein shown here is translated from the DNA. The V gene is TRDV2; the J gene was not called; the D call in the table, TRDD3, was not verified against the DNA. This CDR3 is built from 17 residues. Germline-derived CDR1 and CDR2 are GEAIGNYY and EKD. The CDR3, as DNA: TGTGCCTGTGACTCGCTACGGGGGATACTTCAGACCGATAAACGCATCTTT. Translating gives CACDSLRGILQTDKRIF.

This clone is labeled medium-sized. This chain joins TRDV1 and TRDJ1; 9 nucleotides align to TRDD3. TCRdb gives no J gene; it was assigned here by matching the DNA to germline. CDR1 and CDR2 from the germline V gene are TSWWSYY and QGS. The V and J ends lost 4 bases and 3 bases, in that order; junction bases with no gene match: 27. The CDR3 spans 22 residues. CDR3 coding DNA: TGTGCTCTTGGGGCCGACCTTCCACGCCTAGGGGGGCTGGGGATACGGTCCGATAAACTCATCTTT. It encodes CALGADLPRLGGLGIRSDKLIF.

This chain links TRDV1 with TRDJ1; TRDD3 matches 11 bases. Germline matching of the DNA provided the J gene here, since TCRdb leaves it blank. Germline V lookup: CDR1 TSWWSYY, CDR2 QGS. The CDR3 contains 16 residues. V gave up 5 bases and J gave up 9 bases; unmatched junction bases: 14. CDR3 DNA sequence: TGTGCTCTTGGGAATTCCTACTGGGGGATAAGGGAGGAACTCATCTTT. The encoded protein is CALGNSYWGIREELIF.